These T cell receptor beta chains were read from a single sample in a study of molecular identifiers for immune sequencing clone quantification. TCRdb re-called the PCR reads with MiXCR, one entry per CDR3 protein. The sample lists about 8,400 distinct CDR3 sequences; just under 35% were seen once. The material sequenced was naive CD8+ T cells from blood, with Jurkat cell RNA spiked in. These receptors originate from a human donor in good health. Some libraries in this study had Jurkat cell RNA spiked in. The CDR3 runs from the conserved cysteine through the conserved F or W. D genes are given only for firm matches. A row's size may be missing; if present it is once, few, many or a size class.

clone_size: .; v_call: TRBV4-3; d_call: .; j_call: TRBJ1-5; cdr3_aa: CASSQWGDQPQHF; cdr3_nt: TGCGCCAGCAGCCAATGGGGAGACCAGCCCCAGCATTTT
clone_size: few; v_call: TRBV6-5; d_call: .; j_call: TRBJ2-2; cdr3_aa: CASSPDRLELFF; cdr3_nt: TGTGCCAGCAGCCCAGACAGGCTAGAGCTGTTTTTT
clone_size: .; v_call: TRBV5-6; d_call: TRBD1; j_call: TRBJ2-7; cdr3_aa: CASSATGTGFHEQYF; cdr3_nt: TGTGCCAGCAGCGCCACCGGGACAGGGTTCCACGAGCAGTACTTC
clone_size: .; v_call: TRBV20-1; d_call: .; j_call: TRBJ1-4; cdr3_aa: CSASFQLETNEKLFF; cdr3_nt: TGCAGTGCTAGTTTTCAGTTGGAGACTAATGAAAAACTGTTTTTT
clone_size: few; v_call: TRBV4-1; d_call: .; j_call: TRBJ2-7; cdr3_aa: CASSQASYSYEQYF; cdr3_nt: TGCGCCAGCAGCCAAGCCAGTTACTCCTACGAGCAGTACTTC
clone_size: .; v_call: TRBV4-1; d_call: .; j_call: TRBJ2-4; cdr3_aa: CASSQEGGGLTYF; cdr3_nt: TGCGCCAGCAGCCAAGAGGGTGGAGGGCTAACCTACTTC
clone_size: .; v_call: TRBV12-5; d_call: TRBD1; j_call: TRBJ2-3; cdr3_aa: CASGSDRGVSTDTQYF; cdr3_nt: TGTGCTAGTGGTTCGGACAGGGGTGTTAGCACAGATACGCAGTATTTT
clone_size: few; v_call: TRBV20-1; d_call: TRBD2; j_call: TRBJ2-7; cdr3_aa: CSANSGSSYEQYF; cdr3_nt: TGCAGTGCTAATAGCGGGAGTTCCTACGAGCAGTACTTC
clone_size: .; v_call: TRBV13; d_call: .; j_call: TRBJ2-7; cdr3_aa: CASSSHGGDSSYEQYF; cdr3_nt: TGTGCCAGCAGCTCCCATGGAGGGGATAGCTCCTACGAGCAGTACTTC
clone_size: .; v_call: TRBV5-1; d_call: TRBD2; j_call: TRBJ2-1; cdr3_aa: CASIGLARNEQFF; cdr3_nt: TGCGCCAGCATCGGACTAGCGAGGAATGAGCAGTTCTTC
clone_size: .; v_call: TRBV7-2; d_call: .; j_call: TRBJ2-7; cdr3_aa: CASSLGGIFEQYF; cdr3_nt: TGTGCCAGCAGCTTAGGCGGTATCTTTGAGCAGTACTTC
clone_size: .; v_call: TRBV28; d_call: .; j_call: TRBJ2-2; cdr3_aa: CASSWTGDTGELFF; cdr3_nt: TGTGCCAGCAGTTGGACGGGAGACACCGGGGAGCTGTTTTTT
clone_size: .; v_call: TRBV7-2; d_call: .; j_call: TRBJ2-1; cdr3_aa: CASSLVSNEQFF; cdr3_nt: TGTGCCAGCAGCTTAGTGAGCAATGAGCAGTTCTTC
clone_size: .; v_call: TRBV7-2; d_call: .; j_call: TRBJ1-3; cdr3_aa: CASSPTGGSGNTINF; cdr3_nt: TGTGCCAGCAGCCCCACCGGGGGCTCTGGAAACACCATAAATTTT
clone_size: .; v_call: TRBV7-8; d_call: TRBD1; j_call: TRBJ1-2; cdr3_aa: CASSARGGTGELYGYTF; cdr3_nt: TGTGCCAGCAGCGCACGTGGAGGTACAGGGGAACTCTATGGCTACACCTTC